The 20 T cell receptor beta chains reported below all come from one sample, sequenced in a study of blood T cell repertoires in COVID-19. Some clones are missing from TCRdb's copy, which holds only in-frame ones; the method was immunoSEQ multiplex PCR. Among some 100,000 clones listed, roughly 88% were seen once. Sample: peripheral blood. All receptors derive from a woman aged 65 to 85 with acute or convalescent COVID-19.

The V gene is TRBV4-1, the J gene TRBJ2-5; D call uncertain. V gave up 1 base and J gave up 2 bases, with 8 bases separating them. This CDR3 has 14 residues. Germline V gene data show CDR1 as MGHRA and CDR2 as YSYEKL. The CDR3: CASSQASRQETQYF. CDR3 in DNA: TGCGCCAGCAGCCAAGCTAGTCGGCAAGAGACCCAGTACTTC.

The J gene is TRBJ2-3, the V gene TRBV16, with 14 bases aligning to TRBD2. The CDR3 runs to 16 residues. Germline V gives CDR1 KGHSY, CDR2 FQNENV. Trimming took 2 bases from V and 6 from J; bases not matched to a gene: 4. CDR3 nucleotides: TGTGCCAGCAGCCAAACCGGACTAGCGGGAGGCGATACGCAGTATTTT. Protein product: CASSQTGLAGGDTQYF.

V usage is TRBV24-1 and J usage is TRBJ2-1, with 12 bases lining up with TRBD2. The CDR3 covers 16 residues. Germline CDR1 and CDR2: KGHDR and SFDVKD. The J segment lost 9 bases and the V segment lost 2 bases, leaving 7 bases of the junction unmatched. The CDR3 DNA sequence: TGTGCCACCAGTGATTCCGGGACTAGCGGGTCCGCTGAGCAGTTCTTC. It is translated as CATSDSGTSGSAEQFF.

The chain carries TRBV3-1 (or the pseudogene TRBV3-2) and TRBJ1-6, with D tentatively TRBD1 (6 bases). V was shortened by 2 bases and J by 7 bases, with 9 bases between the two germline ends. CDR1 and CDR2 from the germline V gene are LGHDT and YNNKEL (reference sequence). The CDR3 has 14 amino acids. The CDR3 DNA follows: TGTGCCAGCAGCCAAAGGACAGAAAATTCACCCCTCCACTTT. Translation gives CASSQRTENSPLHF.

J is TRBJ1-1 and V is TRBV4-1; D is unresolved. CDR1 and CDR2 (germline): MGHRA, YSYEKL. This CDR3 spans 14 amino acids. The ends were cut back, 1 base at V and 6 bases at J, with 12 bases in the middle. The CDR3 DNA follows: TGCGCCAGCAGCCAAGGGAACTACCTTGCTGAAGCTTTCTTT. Its protein is CASSQGNYLAEAFF.

The CDR3 loop is CASSLQQGSGNTIYF. For the CDR3, the DNA is TGTGCCAGCTCACTCCAACAGGGCTCTGGAAACACCATATATTTT. The chain carries TRBV18 and TRBJ1-3; perhaps TRBD1 as D (6 bases). The CDR3 totals 15 residues. Looked up from germline, CDR1 is KGHSH and CDR2 is LQKENI. V was pared by 4 bases and J by 0 bases, with 10 bases between.

V usage is TRBV28 and J usage is TRBJ2-7; D may be TRBD2 (5 bases). V lost 6 bases and J lost 3, with 12 bases in between. The CDR3 contains 13 residues. Germline assignment: CDR1 MDHEN and CDR2 SYDVKM. The CDR3 DNA sequence: TGTGCCAGCAGAGACGGACTCCTCTACGAGCAGTACTTC. This encodes CASRDGLLYEQYF.

This chain joins TRBV18 and TRBJ1-4, with 7 bases identical to TRBD1. J gave up 7 bases and V 1 base, and 0 bases lay outside the gene matches. Germline V gives CDR1 KGHSH, CDR2 LQKENI. This CDR3 region has 13 residues. The CDR3 coding sequence is TGTGCCAGCTCACCACGGACAGGTGAAAAACTGTTTTTT. This codes for CASSPRTGEKLFF.

The V call is TRBV28, the J call TRBJ2-7; TRBD1 agrees at 8 bases. CDR3 length equals 13 residues. Germline V gene sequence: CDR1 MDHEN, CDR2 SYDVKM. The CDR3 loop is CAINPGGAYEQYF. CDR3 nucleotide sequence: TGTGCTATAAACCCAGGGGGCGCGTACGAGCAGTACTTC.

The V call is TRBV9, the J call TRBJ2-3, with 7 positions matching TRBD2. In germline, CDR1 is SGDLS, CDR2 YYNGEE. This CDR3 contains 17 residues. J was trimmed by 2 bases and V by 0 bases; bases with no gene match: 9. CDR3 DNA sequence: TGTGCCAGCAGCGTAGCTGTGGGGGGGACTAACACAGATACGCAGTATTTT. Its protein is CASSVAVGGTNTDTQYF.

This sequence joins TRBV7-2 and TRBJ2-7; TRBD2 might be the D (6 bases). From germline, CDR1 is SGHTA and CDR2 FQGNSA. Trimming shortened V by 1 base and J by 0 bases, and 16 bases separated the two germline ends. CDR3 size: 17 residues. In DNA, the CDR3 is TGTGCCAGCAGCTTAGACCCCCCCCTAGCGTCCTCCTACGAGCAGTACTTC. Its protein product is CASSLDPPLASSYEQYF.

V usage is TRBV5-4 and J usage is TRBJ2-1, with 7 bases matching TRBD1. The germline gives CDR1 SGHNT, CDR2 YYREEE (reference sequence). The V and J ends lost 0 bases and 9 bases, in that order; junction bases with no gene match: 3. The CDR3 sequence is 13 residues long. In DNA form, the CDR3 reads TGTGCCAGCAGCTTGGACAGGGGCGGTGAGCAGTTCTTC. Translation gives CASSLDRGGEQFF.

This clone was counted a single time. The gene calls are TRBV5-1 and TRBJ2-7; 7 bases agree with TRBD1. This CDR3 has 14 amino acids. V lost 1 base, J lost 4 bases, and 5 bases stayed unmatched. CDR1 is SGHRS, CDR2 YFSETQ, per germline. The CDR3 spells CASSLFGRGYEQYF. CDR3 nucleotides: TGCGCCAGCAGCTTGTTCGGCAGGGGGTACGAGCAGTACTTC.

The chain has TRBV7-2 and TRBJ1-2; no clear D gene. The germline V gene encodes CDR1 SGHTA and CDR2 FQGNSA. V lost 0 bases to trimming and J lost 5 bases, with 13 bases between them. CDR3 length: 15 residues. DNA for the CDR3: TGTGCCAGCAGCTTAGCGTCGGAGATAGCGTATGGCTACACCTTC. It codes for CASSLASEIAYGYTF.

The V and J genes are TRBV28 and TRBJ2-1, with a tentative D call TRBD1 (6 bases). This CDR3 has 13 amino acids. From germline, CDR1 is MDHEN and CDR2 SYDVKM. Trimming removed 6 bases from V and 8 bases from J, with 14 bases in between. The CDR3 DNA reads as TGTGCCAGCAGCCGCAGTGGGGGCGATGAGCAGTTCTTC. Translation: CASSRSGGDEQFF.

The CDR3 loop is CASSTSGRGNEQFF. Here the CDR3 DNA reads TGTGCCAGTAGTACCAGCGGGAGAGGAAATGAGCAGTTCTTC. This sequence joins TRBV19 and TRBJ2-1; TRBD2 aligns across 8 bases. Germline loops: CDR1 LNHDA, CDR2 SQIVND (reference sequence). V was pared by 4 bases and J by 7 bases, with 6 bases of the junction left unmatched. The CDR3 contains 14 residues. Full variable domain (outside the CDR3, taken from reference TRBV19 and TRBJ2-1): DGGITQSPKYLFRKEGQNVTLSCEQNLNHDAMYWYRQDPGQGLRLIYYSQIVNDFQKGDIAEGYSVSREKKESFPLTVTSAQKNPTAFYLCASSTSGRGNEQFFGPGTRLTVL.

This chain uses TRBV7-2 with TRBJ2-5, with D maybe TRBD2 (7 bases). The CDR3 spans 17 residues. Trimming pared 2 bases from V and 3 bases from J, leaving 19 bases between. CDR1 and CDR2 (germline): SGHTA, FQGNSA. CDR3: CASSLPRLGGPKETQYF. CDR3 in DNA: TGTGCCAGCAGCTTACCCAGGCTCGGGGGGCCAAAAGAGACCCAGTACTTC.

V usage is TRBV7-2 and J usage is TRBJ1-1; the D gene is possibly TRBD1 (5 bases). The CDR3 sequence is 13 residues long. Trimming pared 2 bases from V and 2 bases from J, leaving 6 bases between. Germline assignment: CDR1 SGHTA and CDR2 FQGNSA. The CDR3 nucleotides read TGTGCCAGCAGCTTACAGGGAAACACTGAAGCTTTCTTT. As protein: CASSLQGNTEAFF.

The V gene is TRBV5-6, the J gene TRBJ2-5, with TRBD1 identical over 7 bases. CDR3 length: 15 residues. The V gene end was trimmed by 3 bases and the J gene end by 3 bases; junction bases not matched to a gene: 8. Germline loops: CDR1 SGHDT, CDR2 YYEEEE. The CDR3 sequence is CASSSTGTAKETQYF. DNA of the CDR3: TGTGCCAGCAGCTCGACCGGGACAGCGAAAGAGACCCAGTACTTC.

This rearrangement joins TRBV5-6 to TRBJ1-2; D is ambiguous. V was shortened by 4 bases and J by 0 bases, with 13 bases between the two germline ends. The V gene's germline CDR1 is SGHDT and CDR2 YYEEEE. The length of the CDR3 is 15 residues. Here the CDR3 DNA reads TGTGCCAGCAGCCCGCCCCTCATAGCTAACTATGGCTACACCTTC. Translating it yields CASSPPLIANYGYTF.